Below are 31 T cell receptor beta chains sequenced from a single sample in a study of T cell responses to AZD1222 COVID-19 vaccine. Data came from immunoSEQ multiplex PCR; TCRdb stores just in-frame clones and leaves some out. The sample consists of 100,000 to 150,000 clones, roughly 87% of them appearing once. The input for sequencing was peripheral blood, taken on day 0 of MenACWY control vaccination. These receptors were collected from an adult in good health.

The chain carries TRBV15 and TRBJ2-5; a possible D gene is TRBD2 (5 bases). There are 14 residues in the CDR3. Germline V CDR1 and CDR2: LNHNV, YYDKDF (reference sequence). V was clipped by 4 bases and J by 5 bases, with 14 bases between them. The chain's CDR3 is CATSTLEVRETQYF. CDR3 bases: TGTGCCACCAGCACCCTGGAGGTGCGGGAGACCCAGTACTTC.

Comment on this clone: Other DNA sequences in this specimen translate into the identical CDR3. The chain employs TRBV7-8 and TRBJ2-5, with D perhaps TRBD1 (6 bases). The CDR3 covers 13 residues. CDR1 SGHVS and CDR2 FQNEAQ come from the germline V gene. V gave up 5 bases and J gave up 2 bases, with 9 bases separating them. CDR3 amino acids: CASSLDRQETQYF. DNA for the CDR3: TGTGCCAGCAGCCTAGACAGGCAAGAGACCCAGTACTTC.

The rearrangement links TRBV28 to TRBJ2-7; D unclear. Germline V gene data show CDR1 as MDHEN and CDR2 as SYDVKM. The CDR3 sequence is 11 residues long. V lost 5 bases, J lost 3 bases, and 5 bases lay in between. CDR3 DNA sequence: TGTGCCAGCAGTCAATACTACGAGCAGTACGTC. Amino acids: CASSQYYEQYV.

The chain employs TRBV25-1 and TRBJ1-6; D is ambiguous. The V end lost 4 bases, the J end lost 5 bases, and 9 bases lay between the germline ends. The CDR3 runs 14 residues. Germline V CDR1 and CDR2: MGHDK, SYGVNS. The CDR3 nucleotides read TGTGCCAGCAGTGGGACCGCCGATAATTCACCCCTCCACTTT. Its translation: CASSGTADNSPLHF.

The J gene is TRBJ2-2, the V gene TRBV7-3, with D possibly TRBD2 on 5 matching bases. Germline CDR1 is SGHTA and CDR2 is FQGTGA. Trimming stripped 4 bases from V and 3 bases from J, with 15 bases between. CDR3 length equals 16 residues. The CDR3: CASSYGLAEDTGELFF. DNA for the CDR3: TGTGCCAGCAGCTACGGGCTAGCCGAGGACACCGGGGAGCTGTTTTTT. Variable domain in full (rest from reference TRBV7-3 and TRBJ2-2): GAGVSQTPSNKVTEKGKYVELRCDPISGHTALYWYRQSLGQGPEFLIYFQGTGAADDSGLPNDRFFAVRPEGSVSTLKIQRTERGDSAVYLCASSYGLAEDTGELFFGEGSRLTVL.

The V gene is TRBV3-1 (or the pseudogene TRBV3-2), the J gene TRBJ2-5; D is undetermined. Per the germline V gene, CDR1 is LGHDT and CDR2 is YNNKEL (reference sequence). The CDR3 contains 14 residues. The V end was cut by 3 bases, the J end by 5 bases, with 13 bases between. The DNA for the CDR3 is TGTGCCAGCAGCCAGGGCCCCCCGGACGAGACCCAGTACTTC. The encoded protein is CASSQGPPDETQYF.

In the case of this clone: A read error may account for a junction end that differs from germline. The genes are TRBV9 and TRBJ1-1, with D unclear. Germline values: CDR1 SGDLS, CDR2 YYNGEE. CDR3 length: 14 residues. The CDR3 region has the DNA TGTGCCAGCAGAGTAGACGGACCGAACACTGAAGCTTTCTTT. This gives the protein CASRVDGPNTEAFF. Combining the CDR3 with reference TRBV9 and TRBJ1-1 gives the whole variable domain DSGVTQTPKHLITATGQRVTLRCSPRSGDLSVYWYQQSLDQGLQFLIQYYNGEERAKGNILERFSAQQFPDLHSELNLSSLELGDSALYFCASRVDGPNTEAFFGQGTRLTVV.

The V and J genes are TRBV3-1 (or the pseudogene TRBV3-2) and TRBJ1-4; no clear D. CDR3 length: 14 amino acids. The germline V gene encodes CDR1 LGHDT and CDR2 YNNKEL (reference sequence). Trimming removed 0 bases from V and 7 bases from J, with 9 bases in between. CDR3 amino acids: CASSQEPVVEKLFF. The CDR3, as DNA: TGTGCCAGCAGCCAAGAACCTGTTGTTGAAAAACTGTTTTTT.

The gene calls are TRBV5-4 and TRBJ2-5; 9 bases are a match to TRBD2. Looked up from germline, CDR1 is SGHNT and CDR2 is YYREEE (reference sequence). The CDR3 consists of 16 residues. Trimming removed 0 bases from V and 4 bases from J; junction bases left unmatched: 7. In DNA, the CDR3 is TGTGCCAGCAGCTTGGAAGGCGGGGGGGCTCGAGAGACCCAGTACTTC. Translation gives CASSLEGGGARETQYF.

The CDR3 DNA is TGTGCCAGCAGCCGCCAGGGACAGCCATACGAGCAGTACTTC. This translates into CASSRQGQPYEQYF. The genes are TRBV3-1 (or the pseudogene TRBV3-2) and TRBJ2-7, with 7 bases identical to TRBD1. The germline V gene encodes CDR1 LGHDT and CDR2 YNNKEL (reference sequence). With 4 bases clipped from V and 4 bases from J, the junction kept 7 bases outside the gene matches. This CDR3 spans 14 amino acids.

Remarks on this clone: The same CDR3 also results from other DNA sequences found in this sample. The DNA of the CDR3 is TGTGCCAGCGACAGGGGAGGCAATCAGCCCCAGCATTTT. Its protein product is CASDRGGNQPQHF. The rearrangement joins TRBV19 to TRBJ1-5; the match to TRBD1 covers 8 bases. This CDR3 is built from 13 residues. V trimming: 9 bases; J trimming: 2 bases; junction bases outside the gene matches: 3. Per germline, CDR1 LNHDA and CDR2 SQIVND (reference sequence).

This chain links TRBV6-6 with TRBJ1-4, with 7 nucleotides matching TRBD1. V was pared by 7 bases and J by 7 bases, with 9 bases of the junction left unmatched. The CDR3 has 14 amino acids. The germline CDR1 and CDR2 sequences are MNHNY and SVGAGI (reference sequence). As DNA, the CDR3 is TGTGCCAGCAATACCCGGGACAGATCTGAAAAACTGTTTTTT. Its translation is CASNTRDRSEKLFF.

This chain joins TRBV4-1 and TRBJ1-5; 9 positions agree with TRBD1. Germline V lookup: CDR1 MGHRA, CDR2 YSYEKL. The CDR3 runs to 16 residues. With 3 bases clipped from V and 1 base from J, the junction kept 4 bases outside the gene matches. As DNA, the CDR3 is TGCGCCAGCAGCCAGGTAGGGACAGGGAGCAATCAGCCCCAGCATTTT. Encoded protein: CASSQVGTGSNQPQHF.

V and J are TRBV15 and TRBJ2-7; D not resolved. The CDR3 totals 16 residues. Germline CDR1 reads LNHNV; CDR2 reads YYDKDF (reference sequence). The germline V and J ends were trimmed by 0 bases and 2 bases, with 14 bases remaining between them. In nucleotides, the CDR3 is TGTGCCACCAGCAGAGATCGTATAGCAGGACCCTACGAGCAGTACTTC. Its protein is CATSRDRIAGPYEQYF.

The chain links TRBV11-2 to TRBJ1-1; D is possibly TRBD1 (6 bases). This CDR3 is built from 14 residues. Trimming stripped 5 bases from V and 6 bases from J, with 16 bases between. The germline CDR1 and CDR2 sequences are SGHAT and FQNNGV. CDR3 amino acids: CASSKLQGYAEAFF. The CDR3 region has the DNA TGTGCCAGCAGCAAACTTCAGGGGTACGCTGAAGCTTTCTTT.

This clone was recorded a few times. The chain couples TRBV27 to TRBJ2-7, with D uncertain. The V gene lost 3 bases and the J gene lost 3 bases, with 12 bases spanning the gap. The CDR3 has 14 amino acids. Germline-derived CDR1 and CDR2 are MNHEY and SMNVEV (reference sequence). This CDR3 reads CASSFGLVDYEQYF. For the CDR3, the DNA is TGTGCCAGCAGTTTCGGGCTAGTGGACTACGAGCAGTACTTC.

CDR3 in amino acids: CSVQTSDSTYEQYF. In DNA, the CDR3 is TGCAGCGTCCAGACGTCGGACTCCACCTACGAGCAGTACTTC. The rearrangement joins TRBV29-1 to TRBJ2-7; D perhaps matches TRBD2 (5 bases). The CDR3 has 14 residues. In germline, CDR1 is SQVTM, CDR2 ANQGSEA. Trimming cost V 6 bases and J 2 bases, with 17 bases left between them.

The V gene is TRBV6-2 or TRBV6-3, the J gene TRBJ2-6; 10 bases are shared with TRBD2. Germline lookup yields CDR1 MNHEY and CDR2 SVGEGT. With 4 bases clipped from V and 0 bases from J, the junction kept 6 bases outside the gene matches. The CDR3 consists of 18 residues. The DNA for the CDR3 is TGTGCCAGCAGTTCCCCGGGACTAGCGTCCTCTGGGGCCAACGTCCTGACTTTC. Encoded protein: CASSSPGLASSGANVLTF.

J is TRBJ2-1 and V is TRBV6-5; the D gene is possibly TRBD1 (5 bases). CDR1 and CDR2 (germline): MNHEY, SVGAGI. Trimming removed 0 bases from V and 8 bases from J, with 8 bases in between. The CDR3 has 13 residues. The CDR3 sequence: CASSYSTEDEQFF. The CDR3 region has the DNA TGTGCCAGCAGTTACTCGACAGAAGATGAGCAGTTCTTC.

CDR3 amino acids: CATIDRVSGNTIYF. The CDR3 DNA reads TGTGCCACCATTGACAGGGTTTCTGGAAACACCATATATTTT. The chain employs TRBV19 and TRBJ1-3; 7 bases agree with TRBD1. CDR3 length equals 14 residues. V shed 10 bases and J 1 base; nucleotides not matched to a gene: 7. Germline V gives CDR1 LNHDA, CDR2 SQIVND (reference sequence).

The V gene is TRBV5-6, the J gene TRBJ1-6; D is unclear. This CDR3 contains 15 residues. Trimming pared 2 bases from V and 4 bases from J, leaving 10 bases between. Germline-derived CDR1 and CDR2 are SGHDT and YYEEEE. CDR3 protein: CASSFSSGYNSPLHF. In DNA, the CDR3 is TGTGCCAGCAGCTTTTCGTCGGGGTATAATTCACCCCTCCACTTT.

This sequence joins TRBV7-2 and TRBJ1-6, with unresolved D. The V end was cut by 5 bases, the J end by 1 base, with 15 bases between. CDR3 size: 17 residues. In germline, CDR1 is SGHTA, CDR2 FQGNSA. The CDR3 loop is CASSKGPGWSYNSPLHF. The CDR3 region has the DNA TGTGCCAGCAGCAAAGGGCCGGGGTGGTCCTATAATTCACCCCTCCACTTT.

The chain has TRBV28 and TRBJ2-5; D gene unclear. This CDR3 comprises 14 residues. V was cut by 6 bases and J by 0 bases, with 11 bases left in between. Per the germline V gene, CDR1 is MDHEN and CDR2 is SYDVKM. The CDR3 sequence is CASRPGSYQETQYF. The CDR3 nucleotides read TGTGCCAGCAGACCTGGTAGCTACCAAGAGACCCAGTACTTC.

J is TRBJ2-1 and V is TRBV5-6; no clear D. This CDR3 is 16 amino acids long. Trimming removed 3 bases from V and 0 bases from J, with 13 bases in between. Germline loops: CDR1 SGHDT, CDR2 YYEEEE. CDR3 DNA sequence: TGTGCCAGCAGCTCCGTGGCGGACCCCTCCTACAATGAGCAGTTCTTC. This translates into CASSSVADPSYNEQFF.

The chain carries TRBV7-2 and TRBJ2-3; D is possibly TRBD2 (5 bases). Germline loops: CDR1 SGHTA, CDR2 FQGNSA. The CDR3 extends over 17 amino acids. Trimming pared 2 bases from V and 0 bases from J, leaving 15 bases between. The CDR3 DNA reads as TGTGCCAGCAGCTTACAGGCCAGGTCGGGGAGCACAGATACGCAGTATTTT. Amino acids: CASSLQARSGSTDTQYF.

V gene TRBV19 combines with J gene TRBJ1-4; D gene unclear. Germline V lookup: CDR1 LNHDA, CDR2 SQIVND (reference sequence). V was cut by 3 bases and J by 2 bases, with 7 bases left in between. The CDR3 contains 14 residues. CDR3 nucleotide sequence: TGTGCCAGTAGTATTGGGGTGACTAATGAAAAACTGTTTTTT. This sequence encodes CASSIGVTNEKLFF.

The chain is built from TRBV5-5 and TRBJ1-4, with 8 bases aligning to TRBD1. V shed 2 bases and J 8 bases; nucleotides not matched to a gene: 8. CDR1 is SGHKS, CDR2 YYEKEE, per germline (reference sequence). The CDR3 runs 15 residues. CDR3 nucleotides: TGTGCCAGCAGCTTCGGACAGGGCATCTACGAAAAACTGTTTTTT. This gives the protein CASSFGQGIYEKLFF.

The chain combines TRBV12-3 or TRBV12-4 with TRBJ1-5, with 7 bases aligning to TRBD1. Germline trimming cut 6 bases from V and 10 bases from J; bases unmatched to any gene: 9. This CDR3 is built from 13 residues. The CDR3 loop is CASSRQGVGPQHF. In DNA, the CDR3 is TGTGCCAGCAGCAGACAGGGCGTGGGACCCCAGCATTTT.

The chain carries TRBV6-2 or TRBV6-3 and TRBJ2-1; 7 bases agree with TRBD2. This CDR3 spans 15 amino acids. After removal of 5 bases from V and 0 bases from J, the junction contained 4 bases not matched to a gene. Germline V gene sequence: CDR1 MNHEY, CDR2 SVGEGT. The chain's CDR3 is CASSTGGSSYNEQFF. The DNA for the CDR3 is TGTGCCAGCAGTACCGGGGGGAGCTCCTACAATGAGCAGTTCTTC.

The genes are TRBV15 and TRBJ2-4; 9 bases are a match to TRBD2. J lost 15 bases, V lost 0 bases, and 9 bases had no gene match. Germline V gene sequence: CDR1 LNHNV, CDR2 YYDKDF (reference sequence). This CDR3 spans 14 amino acids. In nucleotides, the CDR3 is TGTGCCACCAGCAGAGATCGGACTAGCGCATGGTTGTACTTC. Its protein is CATSRDRTSAWLYF.

This clone has only one observation. V and J are TRBV15 and TRBJ1-1; TRBD1 might be the D (6 bases). The CDR3 spans 15 residues. Germline loops: CDR1 LNHNV, CDR2 YYDKDF (reference sequence). The V gene lost 5 bases and the J gene lost 3 bases, with 16 bases spanning the gap. The CDR3 here is CATSGTGFRDTEAFF. Here the CDR3 DNA reads TGTGCCACCAGCGGAACAGGGTTTCGGGACACTGAAGCTTTCTTT.